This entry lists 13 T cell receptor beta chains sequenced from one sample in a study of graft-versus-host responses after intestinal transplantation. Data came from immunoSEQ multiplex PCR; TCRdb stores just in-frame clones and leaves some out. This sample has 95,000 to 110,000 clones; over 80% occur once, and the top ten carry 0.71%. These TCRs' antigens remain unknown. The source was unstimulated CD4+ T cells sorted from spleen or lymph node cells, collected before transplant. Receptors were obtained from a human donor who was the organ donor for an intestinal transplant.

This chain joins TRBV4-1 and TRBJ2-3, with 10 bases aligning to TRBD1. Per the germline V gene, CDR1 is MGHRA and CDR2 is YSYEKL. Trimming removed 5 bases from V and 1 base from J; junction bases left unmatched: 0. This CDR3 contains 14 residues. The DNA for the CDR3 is TGCGCCAGCAGCGACAGGGGGCGCACAGATACGCAGTATTTT. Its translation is CASSDRGRTDTQYF.

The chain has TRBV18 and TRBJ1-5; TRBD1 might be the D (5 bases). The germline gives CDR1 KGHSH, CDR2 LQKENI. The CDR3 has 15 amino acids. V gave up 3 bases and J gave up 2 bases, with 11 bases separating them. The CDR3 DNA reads TGTGCCAGCTCACCCCAGGGTGAGGGCAATCAGCCCCAGCATTTT. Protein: CASSPQGEGNQPQHF.

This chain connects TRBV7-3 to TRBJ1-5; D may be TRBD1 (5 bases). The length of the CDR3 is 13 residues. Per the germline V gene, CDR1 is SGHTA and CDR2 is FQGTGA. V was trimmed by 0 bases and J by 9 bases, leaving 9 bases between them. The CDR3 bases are TGTGCCAGCAGCTTAACTGGGGGGAGGCCCCAGCATTTT. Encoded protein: CASSLTGGRPQHF.

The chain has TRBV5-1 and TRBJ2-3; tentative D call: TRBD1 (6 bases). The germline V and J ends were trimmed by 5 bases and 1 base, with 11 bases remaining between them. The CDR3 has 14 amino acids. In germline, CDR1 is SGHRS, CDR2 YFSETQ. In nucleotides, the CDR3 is TGCGCCAGCAGTACAGGGCGGGGCACAGATACGCAGTATTTT. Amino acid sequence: CASSTGRGTDTQYF.

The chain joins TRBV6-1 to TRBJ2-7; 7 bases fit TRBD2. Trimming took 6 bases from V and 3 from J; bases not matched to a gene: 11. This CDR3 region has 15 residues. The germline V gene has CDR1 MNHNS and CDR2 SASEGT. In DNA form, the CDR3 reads TGTGCCAGCAGGGGGTCGACTAGCAGCCTCTACGAGCAGTACTTC. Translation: CASRGSTSSLYEQYF.

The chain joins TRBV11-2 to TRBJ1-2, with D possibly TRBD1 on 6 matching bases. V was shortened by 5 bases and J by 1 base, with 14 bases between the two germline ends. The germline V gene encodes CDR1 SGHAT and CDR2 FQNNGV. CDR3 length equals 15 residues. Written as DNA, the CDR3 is TGTGCCAGCAGCCGACCAGGGGACATTAACTATGGCTACACCTTC. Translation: CASSRPGDINYGYTF.

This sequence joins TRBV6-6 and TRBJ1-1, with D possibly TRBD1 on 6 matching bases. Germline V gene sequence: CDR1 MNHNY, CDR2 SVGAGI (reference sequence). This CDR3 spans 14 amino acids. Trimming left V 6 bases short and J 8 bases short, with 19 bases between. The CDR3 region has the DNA TGTGCCAGCAGCCCCATACCCGACAGGCCGGAAGCTTTCTTT. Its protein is CASSPIPDRPEAFF.

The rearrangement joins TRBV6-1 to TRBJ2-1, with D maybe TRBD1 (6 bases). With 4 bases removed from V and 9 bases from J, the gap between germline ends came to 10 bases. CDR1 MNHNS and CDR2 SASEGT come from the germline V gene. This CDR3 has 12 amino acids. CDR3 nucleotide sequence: TGTGCCAGCAGTGTACAGGGTGGTGAGCAGTTCTTC. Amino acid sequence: CASSVQGGEQFF.

In DNA form, the CDR3 reads TGTGCCAGCGCCCCACGGGTGGCCAGGGCTAACTATGGCTACACCTTC. Translation: CASAPRVARANYGYTF. This chain uses TRBV7-2 with TRBJ1-2, with D possibly being TRBD1 (5 bases). The length of the CDR3 is 16 residues. Looked up from germline, CDR1 is SGHTA and CDR2 is FQGNSA. Trimming stripped 8 bases from V and 0 bases from J, with 19 bases between.

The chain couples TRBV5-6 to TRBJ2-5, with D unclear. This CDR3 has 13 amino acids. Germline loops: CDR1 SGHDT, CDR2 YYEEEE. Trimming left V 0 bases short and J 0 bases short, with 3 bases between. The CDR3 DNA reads TGTGCCAGCAGCTTGGGGTACCAAGAGACCCAGTACTTC. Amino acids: CASSLGYQETQYF. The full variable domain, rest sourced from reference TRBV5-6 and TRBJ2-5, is DAGVTQSPTHLIKTRGQQVTLRCSPKSGHDTVSWYQQALGQGPQFIFQYYEEEERQRGNFPDRFSGHQFPNYSSELNVNALLLGDSALYLCASSLGYQETQYFGPGTRLLVL.

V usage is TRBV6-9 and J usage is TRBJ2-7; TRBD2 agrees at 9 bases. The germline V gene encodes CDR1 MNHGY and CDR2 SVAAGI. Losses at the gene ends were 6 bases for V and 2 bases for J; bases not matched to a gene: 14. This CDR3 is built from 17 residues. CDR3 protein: CASRVLAGPFEAYEQYF. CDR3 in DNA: TGTGCCAGCAGGGTACTAGCGGGCCCCTTTGAAGCCTACGAGCAGTACTTC.

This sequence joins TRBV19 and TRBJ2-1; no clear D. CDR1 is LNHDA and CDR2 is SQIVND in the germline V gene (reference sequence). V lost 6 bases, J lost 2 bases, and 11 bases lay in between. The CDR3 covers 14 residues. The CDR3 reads CASRDGLAYNEQFF. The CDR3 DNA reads TGTGCCAGTAGGGATGGATTGGCCTACAATGAGCAGTTCTTC.

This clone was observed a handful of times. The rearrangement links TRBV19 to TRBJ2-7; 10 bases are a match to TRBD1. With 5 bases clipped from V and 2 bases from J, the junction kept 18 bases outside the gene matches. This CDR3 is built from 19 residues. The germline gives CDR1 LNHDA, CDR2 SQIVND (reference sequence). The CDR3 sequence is CASSSRPSIGTGETYEQYF. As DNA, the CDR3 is TGTGCCAGTAGTTCCCGCCCGTCCATCGGGACAGGGGAAACCTACGAGCAGTACTTC.